Here is one TCR beta chain with its context. This entry belongs to a study of immune heterogeneity within non-small cell lung tumors. Amplification of the TCR beta CDR3 was achieved through multiplex PCR with 32 V and 13 J primers. TCRdb fed the multiplex PCR reads into MiXCR, producing one record per CDR3 protein. The sample lists some 4,600 distinct CDR3 sequences; 36% were seen once. As template, the study used bulk tumor genomic DNA at 500 to 750 ng per sample. The authors collected several far-apart biopsies from each primary tumor during surgery. Samples came from untreated patients having curative surgery for newly diagnosed non-small cell lung cancer. Germline CDR1 is SGHTA and CDR2 is FQGNSA. Trimming shortened V by 3 bases and J by 6 bases, and 13 bases separated the two germline ends. The CDR3 length is 14 residues.

This clonotype was obtained from a woman aged 50 to 60 with non-small cell lung cancer. Sequencing used lung tumor tissue. This rearrangement joins TRBV7-2 to TRBJ2-3; D may be TRBD2 (6 bases). CDR3 protein: CASSFAGIHDTQYF. DNA for the CDR3: TGTGCCAGCAGCTTCGCGGGAATACACGATACGCAGTATTTT.